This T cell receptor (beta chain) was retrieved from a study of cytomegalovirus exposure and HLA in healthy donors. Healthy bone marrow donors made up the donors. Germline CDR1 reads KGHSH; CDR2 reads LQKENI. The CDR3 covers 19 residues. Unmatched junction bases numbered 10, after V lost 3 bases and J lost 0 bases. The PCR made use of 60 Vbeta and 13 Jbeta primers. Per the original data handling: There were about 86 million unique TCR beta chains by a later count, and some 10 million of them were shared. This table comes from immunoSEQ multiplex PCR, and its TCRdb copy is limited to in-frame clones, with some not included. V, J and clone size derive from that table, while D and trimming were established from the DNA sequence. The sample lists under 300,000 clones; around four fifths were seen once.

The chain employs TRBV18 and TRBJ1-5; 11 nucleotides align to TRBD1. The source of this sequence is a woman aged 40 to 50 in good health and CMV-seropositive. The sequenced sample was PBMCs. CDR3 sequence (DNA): TGTGCCAGCTCACCGTGGGACAGGGGGGCCGAATATAGCAATCAGCCCCAGCATTTT. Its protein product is CASSPWDRGAEYSNQPQHF.